This TCR beta chain was sequenced during a study of blood T cells in healthy people across ages. Isolated PBMCs totaled at least 6 million in each sample. Primers used in a second PCR of roughly 6 to 12 cycles were a sample-barcoded 5' primer and a J-beta primer mix. In TCRdb, the 5' RACE reads were re-called with MiXCR into one record per CDR3 protein. The sample yields hundreds of thousands of distinct CDR3 sequences, 58% seen once. The CDR3 is 15 amino acids. V was clipped by 7 bases and J by 8 bases; unmatched bases: 10. Germline values: CDR1 MNHGY, CDR2 SAAAGT. This sequence joins TRBV6-8 and TRBJ2-3; TRBD2 matches at 12 bases. The clonotype was recovered from a man aged 25 to 45 in good health. The material sequenced was blood. DNA of the CDR3: TGTGCCAGCATCATAGGACTAGCGGGGCCGAGTACGCAGTATTTT. This gives the protein CASIIGLAGPSTQYF.